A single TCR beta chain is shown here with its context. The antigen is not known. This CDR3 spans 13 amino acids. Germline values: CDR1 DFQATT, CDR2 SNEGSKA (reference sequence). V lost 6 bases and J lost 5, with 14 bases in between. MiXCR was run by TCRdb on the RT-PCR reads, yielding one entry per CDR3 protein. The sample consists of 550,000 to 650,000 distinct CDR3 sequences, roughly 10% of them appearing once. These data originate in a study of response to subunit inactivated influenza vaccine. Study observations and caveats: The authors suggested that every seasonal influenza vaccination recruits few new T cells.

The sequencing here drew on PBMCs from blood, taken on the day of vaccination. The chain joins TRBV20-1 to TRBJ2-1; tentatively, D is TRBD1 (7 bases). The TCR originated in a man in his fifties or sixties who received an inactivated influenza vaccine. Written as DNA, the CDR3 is TGCAGTGCCCGACAGGGAGGCGACAATGAGCAGTTCTTC. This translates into CSARQGGDNEQFF.